The sequence of this T cell receptor beta chain was determined in a study of cytomegalovirus exposure and HLA in healthy donors (dated by TCRdb to about 2017). Background for the entire study: According to an earlier analysis of a few hundred of the donors, about 179 million T cells yielded some 110 million unique TCR beta sequences and 250 to 350 Gb of sequence data. Roughly 300 gigabases of sequencing data and approximately 80 million unique TCR sequences were included in an early release covering roughly 700 HLA-typed donors. The genetic ancestry cluster associated with self-reported Caucasian donors included 81% of the 350 to 500 genotyped donors. The study aimed to test whether cataloging public T cell receptors could reveal signatures of past pathogen exposure. The T cell repertoires of several hundred subjects were profiled by immunosequencing and related to cytomegalovirus serostatus. Along with the roughly 700-subject first cohort, a separate validation cohort of over a hundred different subjects was used. The study combined high-throughput TCR immunosequencing, statistical association of individual TCRs with disease status, and machine learning to predict cytomegalovirus infection status. A later analysis re-examined previously published TCR beta repertoires from 500 to 700 donors and added high-resolution HLA genotyping to investigate patterns of TCR occurrence. In the later analysis, no new phenotypic data were used to find candidate immune exposures; instead, reliance was placed on TCR beta sequences and their occurrence across donors. To decide whether each TCR beta V gene segment behaved as functional or pseudogenic, an earlier analysis of some 580 of the donors relied on high-throughput TCR beta sequencing. Donor age, sex, ethnicity and CMV serostatus were collected together with the repertoire data. In a later genetic analysis, genome-wide SNP genotypes for about 55% of the roughly 700 donors were used, and that subset was treated as a discovery cohort. Every discovery cohort repertoire had been produced on one sequencing platform. HLA typing covered class I and class II loci at four-digit resolution. Typing coverage differed by locus: A, B, C, DRB1 and DQB1 were typed in about 620-630 donors, DQA1 in 522, DPA1 in 600 to 610, and DPB1 in approximately 450. A handful of DR-DQ haplotypes were handled as single units for association and clustering because linkage in the cohort was strong. Among 398 genotyped donors of the cohort, an average of about 240,000 unique TCR beta nucleotide sequences were sequenced per donor, 15% to 20% of them non-productive. The paper as a whole reports these results and caveats: In a later analysis, TCR association rates were found to vary across HLA loci, with the most associated TCRs seen for DRB1 alleles and the fewest for HLA-C alleles. This cohort had only TCR beta chains sequenced, and the lack of alpha or paired-chain data limited which features could be detected. A later analysis found that most CMV-associated TCR beta chains appeared HLA-restricted, with HLA associations seemingly driven largely by CMV exposure. According to the authors, the approach could potentially be generalized to other disease states and immunological phenotypes. In a later analysis, 16,951 TCR beta sequences were associated with specific HLA alleles at a false discovery rate of 0.05. Compared with equally common non-associated chains, HLA-associated TCR beta chains in a later analysis were more clonally expanded and had lower generation probabilities. Because counts were too low, about 15 rarely observed V segments, including chromosome 9 orphons, were left out of the earlier analysis of several hundred of the donors. In an earlier analysis of a few hundred of the donors, most TCR beta V segments were observed in productive rearrangements about 87% or about 30% of the time, broadly matching IMGT annotations. Correlated functional status among segregating V segments might reflect linkage disequilibrium, but an unknown experimental factor could not be ruled out. For the cohort, immune exposure information was limited to CMV serostatus. In vitro tests confirmed that a few of the cytomegalovirus-associated TCR beta chains recognize cytomegalovirus antigens. A cluster of highly shared sequence variants was judged likely to represent a technical artifact of the sequencing pipeline. Sequencing depth was assumed to be roughly uniform across donors in the presence/absence analyses, though that assumption may not hold. Across donors, most TCR sequences were observed very rarely, whereas some public TCRs were present in many individuals. The study listed 150 to 200 TCR beta chains as associated with cytomegalovirus. The classifier was reported to diagnose cytomegalovirus status with high specificity and sensitivity in both the original and validation cohorts. According to a later genetic analysis, donors in an Asian-associated ancestry cluster had fewer N-insertions in productive TCRs than the approximately 630-donor mean. Some IMGT-functional V segments, including TRBV6-2 and TRBV6-3, could not be told apart with the 87-base-pair reads, so those segments were excluded. When HLA alleles, especially DR and DQ, strongly co-occurred, TCR associations were difficult to assign to individual alleles. A later analysis reported that several top co-occurrence clusters appeared linked to parvovirus B19, influenza, CMV and Epstein-Barr virus. Because some donors lacked HLA typing at each locus, the association tests relied only on the typed subset. A further reported finding was that TCR beta sequences accurately predicted the HLA-A and HLA-B alleles for most subjects in the first cohort. In a later genetic analysis, a missense DCLRE1C variant was associated with V-gene and J-gene trimming of TCR beta chains, and the association was replicated in an independent cohort.

The cohort consisted of approximately 690 healthy bone marrow donors. Cohort members were all nominally healthy when sampled, although unrecorded immune exposures were likely present. The donor tested CMV seronegative and was one of the 352 seronegative cohort members. Every donor gave a peripheral blood sample, and the peripheral blood mononuclear cells from that sample were used for TCR beta sequencing. Genomic DNA was extracted from the blood cell samples with the Qiagen DNeasy Blood Extraction Kit. The protocol used for the library was the immunoSEQ multiplex PCR assay. For the multiplex PCR, a mixture combining 60 forward primers for TCR Vbeta segments and 13 reverse primers for TCR Jbeta segments was used. Amplification of the CDR3 region of rearranged TCR beta genes was performed with a multiplex PCR assay on genomic DNA. On the Illumina HiSeq System, the amplified TCR beta libraries were sequenced as 87-base-pair reads. The study's processing was this. A later analysis counted 75 million to 100 million unique TCR beta chains across the 666 repertoires, and some 11 million of these chains were shared by at least two donors. Raw reads were error-corrected and collapsed into unique sequences by a nearest-neighbor algorithm in which closely related sequences were merged to remove PCR and sequencing errors. To assign V, D and J gene segments, CDR3 sequences were aligned to IMGT reference sequences. For a sequence to be retained, a match of at least six nucleotides was required to both a V gene segment and a J gene segment. A rearrangement was called productive if the CDR3 had no stop codons and remained in frame with V and J, and every other rearrangement was called non-productive. Following IMGT convention, CDR3 was defined as the stretch from the second conserved V-encoded cysteine to the conserved J-encoded phenylalanine. The earlier analysis of 587 of the donors excluded sequences that lacked an unambiguous match to a single V gene segment. An earlier analysis of approximately 590 of the donors called V segments functional above 56.7% productive rearrangements and segregating when the between-donor standard deviation exceeded 5%. A statistical classification framework was built to diagnose cytomegalovirus status from the catalog of TCR beta chain sequences. In a later analysis, V and J genes were assigned by comparing TCR nucleotide sequences against IMGT/GENE-DB human TR gene sequences. In a later analysis, CDR3 sequences and most-parsimonious VDJ recombination scenarios were assigned using the TCRdist pipeline. A later analysis defined each TCR beta chain by its CDR3 amino acid sequence plus V-gene family, and excluded reads lacking a unique V-gene family. To address suspected cross-contamination and a sequencing artifact, a later analysis removed roughly 580 highly shared, low-generation-probability nucleotide sequences. For each public chain, a later analysis derived a clonal expansion index from normalized ranks of inferred template counts within each repertoire. A later analysis computed generation probabilities with a VDJ recombination model fitted to out-of-frame rearrangements, and checked the results against IGoR. Hypergeometric tests were used in a later analysis to score TCR-TCR, TCR-HLA and TCR-CMV co-occurrence, with a repertoire-size bias correction applied to the TCR pairs. False discovery rates were estimated in a later analysis by permuting HLA or CMV assignments 20 times. In a later analysis, co-occurring TCRs were grouped using DBSCAN, with TCRdist sequence similarity added in when clustering inside HLA-allele-positive subsets. Repertoires with fewer than 30,000 or more than 120,000 public chains were left out of co-occurrence clustering, as were about 5 repertoires with anomalous nucleotide sharing. The table comes from immuneACCESS by way of TCRdb, which keeps in-frame sequences with V and J called. Part of the clones is missing from these tables; in studies checked, under half for an unresolved V gene and the rest for unknown reasons. V and J calls and clone size come straight from that table; D and trimming were deduced from the DNA. Counted in this sample were a few hundred thousand clones; around 89% of them appeared once. Approximately 1% of the sample rests with the top ten.

Concerning this clone: Its antigen is unknown. No base qualities exist here, and no much larger clone lies one base off it.

The CDR3 numbers 15 residues from cysteine through phenylalanine. The sequence is cut down to CDR3 DNA, 45 bases in frame from base 1. The receptor was derived from a woman in her late teens or twenties in good health and CMV-seronegative. Sequencing input: PBMCs. The chain was built from TRBV21-1 and TRBJ2-2; the D call in the table, TRBD2, was not verified against the DNA. TRBV21-1 constitutes a pseudogene. The CDR3 protein: CASSGGGSNTGELFF. The DNA is TGTGCCAGCAGCGGCGGGGGCTCGAACACCGGGGAGCTGTTTTTT.